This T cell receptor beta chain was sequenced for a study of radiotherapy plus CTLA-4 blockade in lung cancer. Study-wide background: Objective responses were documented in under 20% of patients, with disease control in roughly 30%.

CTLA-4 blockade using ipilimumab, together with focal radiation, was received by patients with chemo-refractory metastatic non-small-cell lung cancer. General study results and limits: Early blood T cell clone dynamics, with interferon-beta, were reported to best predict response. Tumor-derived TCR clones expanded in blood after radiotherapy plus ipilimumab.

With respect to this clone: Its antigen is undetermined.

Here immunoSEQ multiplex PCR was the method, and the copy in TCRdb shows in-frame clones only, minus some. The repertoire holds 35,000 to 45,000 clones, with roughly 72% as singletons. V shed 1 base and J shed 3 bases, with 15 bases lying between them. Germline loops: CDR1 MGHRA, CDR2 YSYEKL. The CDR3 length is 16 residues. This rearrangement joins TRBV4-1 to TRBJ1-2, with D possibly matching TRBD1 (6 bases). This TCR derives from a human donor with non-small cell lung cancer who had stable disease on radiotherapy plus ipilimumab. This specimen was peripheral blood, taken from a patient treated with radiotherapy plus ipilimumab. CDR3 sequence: CASSQAPDRIHYGYTF. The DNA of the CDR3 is TGCGCCAGCAGCCAAGCCCCTGACAGGATCCACTATGGCTACACCTTC.